The table lists the clone carrying this T cell receptor beta chain with a few counts. Its antigen is unidentified. From germline, CDR1 is SGHRS and CDR2 YFSETQ. Trimming removed 0 bases at V and 6 bases at J, with 16 bases between. This CDR3 spans 16 amino acids. These data belong to a study of regulatory T cells in long-lasting Graves disease. Broader study findings: Persistent disease favored TRBV28, TRBJ1-2 and TRBJ2-5.

Specified time point: newly diagnosed GD, antithyroid drugs for less than 3 months. RNA extracted from PBMCs served as the sequencing template. CDR3 regions were amplified by Arm-PCR using iRepertoire HTBI primers to build TCR beta libraries. TCRdb ran MiXCR on the multiplex PCR reads and lists one entry per CDR3 protein. In the table there are 400,000 to 500,000 distinct CDR3 sequences, about a sixth of which are singletons. The data were also submitted as part of a second study, on T cells in Graves' hyperthyroidism and ophthalmopathy.

The clonotype originates from a woman aged 18-35 years with Graves disease. The sequencing used peripheral blood mononuclear cells (PBMCs), collected at new diagnosis, from a patient treated with antithyroid drugs. The chain is built from TRBV5-1 and TRBJ2-1; D is possibly TRBD2 (6 bases). In nucleotides, the CDR3 is TGCGCCAGCAGCTTGGCCGAGAAGCGGGCTAGCAATGAGCAGTTCTTC. It encodes CASSLAEKRASNEQFF.